This T cell receptor beta chain was captured by sequencing in a study of blood T cell repertoires in COVID-19. Whole-study context: Acute and convalescent COVID-19 samples came from the United States, Italy and Spain. PBMCs, B-cell-depleted T cells, or T cells provided the cDNA or gDNA that made up the material.

The CDR3 totals 16 residues. Germline V gives CDR1 PRHDT, CDR2 FYEKMQ (reference sequence). The V end was cut by 5 bases, the J end by 5 bases, with 21 bases between. Patients from Seattle were sampled longitudinally, starting during active infection. In the original analysis: How many nucleated cells were present was estimated from reference gene primer amplification. Libraries were prepared by immunoSEQ multiplex PCR; TCRdb keeps only in-frame clonotypes and omits some of them. D and trimming come from the DNA, and the V and J calls and clone size come from that table. The table has about 160,000 clones, roughly 85% seen once.

The sample taken for sequencing was peripheral blood. The chain carries TRBV13 and TRBJ2-5; the D gene is possibly TRBD2 (8 bases). The TCR sequence derives from a woman between 50 and 59 years old with COVID-19, enrolled during active disease. The CDR3 sequence is CASSPGGTRGGETQYF. The CDR3 DNA sequence: TGTGCCAGCAGCCCAGGGGGGACTAGAGGTGGGGAGACCCAGTACTTC.